These T cell receptor beta chains were read from a single sample in a study of blood T cell repertoires in COVID-19. The data were produced by immunoSEQ multiplex PCR, yet TCRdb's version contains in-frame clones alone and is incomplete. The sample has 140,000 to 150,000 clones, 80% to 90% seen once. Sequenced sample: peripheral blood. These receptors were obtained from a human donor in a cohort sampled during active COVID-19. Each CDR3 is given with its conserved first and last residue.

CDR3 protein: CASSRTGSYEQYF
J gene: TRBJ2-7
V gene: TRBV25-1

CDR3 protein: CASSLRTERGYGYTF
J gene: TRBJ1-2
V gene: TRBV13

CDR3 protein: CASSLARTAMNTEAFF
J gene: TRBJ1-1
V gene: TRBV5-8

CDR3 protein: CASSRQGAKEQYF
J gene: TRBJ2-7
V gene: TRBV4-1

CDR3 protein: CASSSDRGRRAEAFF
J gene: TRBJ1-1
V gene: TRBV6-6

CDR3 protein: CASSFPGVAGVNEQFF
J gene: TRBJ2-1
V gene: TRBV7-9

CDR3 protein: CASSEPGALYNEQFF
J gene: TRBJ2-1
V gene: TRBV6-1

CDR3 protein: CASGLALGTGWTGELFF
J gene: TRBJ2-2
V gene: TRBV12-5

CDR3 protein: CASSPGFSGNTIYF
J gene: TRBJ1-3
V gene: TRBV7-2

CDR3 protein: CASSYLQPGTEAFF
J gene: TRBJ1-1
V gene: TRBV6-2/TRBV6-3

CDR3 protein: CAWKSGGSGNTIYF
J gene: TRBJ1-3
V gene: TRBV30

CDR3 protein: CSVEVTAGAMEKLFF
J gene: TRBJ1-4
V gene: TRBV29-1

CDR3 protein: CATRVGGAGETQYF
J gene: TRBJ2-5
V gene: TRBV19

CDR3 protein: CASSGTGRSGNTIYF
J gene: TRBJ1-3
V gene: TRBV5-1

CDR3 protein: CASSYRVHSGNTIYF
J gene: TRBJ1-3
V gene: TRBV6-5

CDR3 protein: CASGPSNYNSPLHF
J gene: TRBJ1-6
V gene: TRBV9

CDR3 protein: CASSNRGRRTEAFF
J gene: TRBJ1-1
V gene: TRBV28

CDR3 protein: CAWQGNYGYTF
J gene: TRBJ1-2
V gene: TRBV30

CDR3 protein: CASSQDEAGGTEAFF
J gene: TRBJ1-1
V gene: TRBV4-1

CDR3 protein: CASKAPRGVSYEQYF
J gene: TRBJ2-7
V gene: TRBV10-3

CDR3 protein: CASSPGGTGAFSAGTEAFF
J gene: TRBJ1-1
V gene: TRBV5-1

CDR3 protein: CASSYGTVPEKLFF
J gene: TRBJ1-4
V gene: TRBV5-1

CDR3 protein: CASTLTSGGVGEQFF
J gene: TRBJ2-1
V gene: TRBV10-2

CDR3 protein: CASSYDLQGDTEAFF
J gene: TRBJ1-1
V gene: TRBV6-5

CDR3 protein: CAWSVGGPQRNTYF
J gene: TRBJ2-7
V gene: TRBV30

CDR3 protein: CASLTSGGARETQYF
J gene: TRBJ2-5
V gene: TRBV6-5

CDR3 protein: CASSPQGNWITEAFF
J gene: TRBJ1-1
V gene: TRBV7-2

CDR3 protein: CASSPPGAGVSGELFF
J gene: TRBJ2-2
V gene: TRBV11-2

CDR3 protein: CAITADRANTEAFF
J gene: TRBJ1-1
V gene: TRBV10-3

CDR3 protein: CASTGQGAVGELFF
J gene: TRBJ2-2
V gene: TRBV11-2

CDR3 protein: CASSTRQGTTPLHF
J gene: TRBJ1-6
V gene: TRBV7-2

CDR3 protein: CASRPGPGTGNYGYTF
J gene: TRBJ1-2
V gene: TRBV19

CDR3 protein: CASSSRGQTQYF
J gene: TRBJ2-5
V gene: TRBV28

CDR3 protein: CASSLLNPGGWGSTDTQYF
J gene: TRBJ2-3
V gene: TRBV7-2

CDR3 protein: CASSRTGASTDTQYF
J gene: TRBJ2-3
V gene: TRBV11-3

CDR3 protein: CASSYLTVNTEAFF
J gene: TRBJ1-1
V gene: TRBV6-2/TRBV6-3

CDR3 protein: CASSEGTGYQPQHF
J gene: TRBJ1-5
V gene: TRBV6-1

CDR3 protein: CASSPPTSGGPSYNEQFF
J gene: TRBJ2-1
V gene: TRBV7-2

CDR3 protein: CSASKEGGRRDTQYF
J gene: TRBJ2-3
V gene: TRBV20-1

CDR3 protein: CASRAEAAGGNTGELFF
J gene: TRBJ2-2
V gene: TRBV13

CDR3 protein: CASSRTSGGAYTDTQYF
J gene: TRBJ2-3
V gene: TRBV7-8

CDR3 protein: CASSPTPQGTAGYGYTF
J gene: TRBJ1-2
V gene: TRBV7-9

CDR3 protein: CASSYPQGGAFF
J gene: TRBJ1-1
V gene: TRBV6-5

CDR3 protein: CASRFGGATYEQYF
J gene: TRBJ2-7
V gene: TRBV2

CDR3 protein: CATSRMRADQPQHF
J gene: TRBJ1-5
V gene: TRBV15

CDR3 protein: CASSRQGHGYTF
J gene: TRBJ1-2
V gene: TRBV12-3/TRBV12-4

CDR3 protein: CASSYPGGTRDDEQYF
J gene: TRBJ2-7
V gene: TRBV6-5

CDR3 protein: CASSLSSPGQANYGYTF
J gene: TRBJ1-2
V gene: TRBV7-2

CDR3 protein: CASTDGGYGYTF
J gene: TRBJ1-2
V gene: TRBV11-3

CDR3 protein: CASSYGQPYGYTF
J gene: TRBJ1-2
V gene: TRBV6-2/TRBV6-3

CDR3 protein: CASSRPGGSKETQYF
J gene: TRBJ2-5
V gene: TRBV11-3

CDR3 protein: CASSSRDRVGNEQFF
J gene: TRBJ2-1
V gene: TRBV11-3

CDR3 protein: CASSPGRDFYGYTF
J gene: TRBJ1-2
V gene: TRBV6-5

CDR3 protein: CAISVAGPNYGYTF
J gene: TRBJ1-2
V gene: TRBV10-3

CDR3 protein: CASSPVGGEQYF
J gene: TRBJ2-7
V gene: TRBV12-3/TRBV12-4

CDR3 protein: CASLGSMNTEAFF
J gene: TRBJ1-1
V gene: TRBV2

CDR3 protein: CASSGQGVTEAFF
J gene: TRBJ1-1
V gene: TRBV6-5

CDR3 protein: CATSKGQGVYEQYF
J gene: TRBJ2-7
V gene: TRBV24-1

CDR3 protein: CASSPSYTPRFYGYTF
J gene: TRBJ1-2
V gene: TRBV9

CDR3 protein: CASLRGMKETQYF
J gene: TRBJ2-5
V gene: TRBV10-2